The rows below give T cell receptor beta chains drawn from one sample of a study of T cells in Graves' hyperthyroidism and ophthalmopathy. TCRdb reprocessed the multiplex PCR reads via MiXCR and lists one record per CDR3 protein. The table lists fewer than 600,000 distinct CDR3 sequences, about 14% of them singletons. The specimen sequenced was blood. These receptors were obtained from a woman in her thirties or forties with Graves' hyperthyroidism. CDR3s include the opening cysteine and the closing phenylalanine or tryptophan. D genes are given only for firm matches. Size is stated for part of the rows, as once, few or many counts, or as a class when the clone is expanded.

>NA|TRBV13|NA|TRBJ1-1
CASSTRPFTEAFF
TGTGCCAGCAGCACCCGACCGTTCACTGAAGCTTTCTTT
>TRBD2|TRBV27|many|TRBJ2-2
CASRGAGGRAWELFF
TGTGCCAGCAGGGGGGCTGGCGGGAGGGCTTGGGAGCTGTTTTTT
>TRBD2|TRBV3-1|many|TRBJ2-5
CASSQDKLAGGQETQYF
TGTGCCAGCAGCCAAGATAAACTAGCGGGAGGGCAAGAGACCCAGTACTTC
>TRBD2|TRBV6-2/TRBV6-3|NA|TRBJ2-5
CASTIAGGQETQYF
TGTGCCAGCACCATAGCGGGAGGCCAAGAGACCCAGTACTTC
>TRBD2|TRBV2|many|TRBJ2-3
CASSEGSSGRLDTQYF
TGTGCCAGCAGTGAAGGGTCTAGCGGGAGGCTAGATACGCAGTATTTT
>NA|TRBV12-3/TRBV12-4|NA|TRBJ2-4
CASSLSFGGENIQYF
TGTGCCAGCAGTTTATCGTTCGGGGGCGAAAACATTCAGTACTTC
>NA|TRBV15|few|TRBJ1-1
CATSRSRSGYTEAFF
TGTGCCACCAGCAGGAGTCGATCCGGGTACACTGAAGCTTTCTTT
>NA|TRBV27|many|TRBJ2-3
CASSVADTQYF
TGTGCCAGCAGCGTAGCAGATACGCAGTATTTT
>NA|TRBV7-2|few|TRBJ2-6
CASSFPGWKGSGANVLTF
TGTGCCAGCAGCTTCCCGGGGTGGAAGGGCTCTGGGGCCAACGTCCTGACTTTC
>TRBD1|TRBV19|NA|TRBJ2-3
CASSDRGHTDTQYF
TGTGCCAGCTCAGACAGGGGGCACACAGATACGCAGTATTTT
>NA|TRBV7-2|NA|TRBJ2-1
CASSLAGHSYNEQFF
TGTGCCAGCAGCTTAGCGGGGCATTCCTACAATGAGCAGTTCTTC
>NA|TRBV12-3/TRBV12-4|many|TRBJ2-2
CASSLGAGLFTDTGELFF
TGTGCCAGCAGTTTAGGAGCAGGTCTATTTACGGACACCGGGGAGCTGTTTTTT
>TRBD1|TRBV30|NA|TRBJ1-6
CAWSVTAGGYNSPLHF
TGTGCCTGGAGTGTCACGGCAGGGGGATATAATTCACCCCTCCACTTT
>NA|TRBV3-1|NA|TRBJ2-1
CASSQVDTISYNEQFF
TGTGCCAGCAGCCAAGTTGACACAATCTCCTACAATGAGCAGTTCTTC
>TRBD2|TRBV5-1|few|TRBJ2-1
CASSLIAGGDNEQFF
TGCGCCAGCAGCTTGATAGCGGGAGGGGACAATGAGCAGTTCTTC
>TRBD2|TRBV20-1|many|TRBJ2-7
CSGMRTSGSHEQYF
TGCAGTGGGATGAGGACTAGCGGGAGCCACGAGCAGTACTTC
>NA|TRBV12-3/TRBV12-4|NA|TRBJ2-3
CASSLEGGVDTQYF
TGTGCCAGCAGTTTAGAGGGTGGGGTAGATACGCAGTATTTT
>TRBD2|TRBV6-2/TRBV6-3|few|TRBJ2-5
CASSYSNLAGGETQYF
TGTGCCAGCAGTTACTCGAATCTGGCGGGAGGAGAGACCCAGTACTTC
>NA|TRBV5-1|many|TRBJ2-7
CASSPETFSYEQYF
TGCGCCAGCAGCCCAGAAACGTTCTCCTACGAGCAGTACTTC
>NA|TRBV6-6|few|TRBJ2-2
CASSYETAGELFF
TGTGCCAGCAGTTACGAAACAGCCGGGGAGCTGTTTTTT
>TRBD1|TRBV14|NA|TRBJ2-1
CASSQDPIGLFPGGNEQFF
TGTGCCAGCAGCCAAGATCCCATTGGGCTTTTCCCAGGGGGCAATGAGCAGTTCTTC
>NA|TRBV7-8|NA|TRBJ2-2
CASSPPGRGGGELFF
TGTGCCAGCAGCCCCCCCGGCAGGGGAGGCGGGGAGCTGTTTTTT
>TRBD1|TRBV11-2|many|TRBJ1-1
CASSPSTGQENTEAFF
TGTGCCAGCAGCCCATCTACCGGACAGGAGAACACTGAAGCTTTCTTT
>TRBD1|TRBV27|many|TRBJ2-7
CASSLYGTGVYEQYF
TGTGCCAGCAGTTTATATGGGACAGGGGTGTACGAGCAGTACTTC
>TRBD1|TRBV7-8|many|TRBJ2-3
CASSWDRGMDTQYF
TGTGCCAGCAGCTGGGACAGGGGAATGGATACGCAGTATTTT
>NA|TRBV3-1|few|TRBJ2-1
CASRRGRGASNEQFF
TGTGCCAGCAGGCGGGGACGGGGGGCGTCAAATGAGCAGTTCTTC
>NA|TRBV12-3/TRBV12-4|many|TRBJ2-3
CASRSDGSLGTDTQYF
TGTGCCAGCAGGTCTGACGGATCTCTCGGCACAGATACGCAGTATTTT
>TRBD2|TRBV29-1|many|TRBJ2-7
CSVERREVGSYEQYF
TGCAGCGTTGAGCGGCGGGAGGTGGGTTCCTACGAGCAGTACTTC